This is a list of T cell receptor beta chains from one sample in a study of response to subunit inactivated influenza vaccine. One entry per CDR3 protein, called by TCRdb with MiXCR from the RT-PCR reads. The table has approximately 530,000 distinct CDR3 sequences, 6.5% to 8% seen once. Source: PBMCs from blood, taken 23 months after vaccination. These receptor sequences come from a man in his fifties or sixties who received an inactivated influenza vaccine. The CDR3 runs from the conserved cysteine through the conserved F or W. A D gene is named only where the DNA matches it firmly. Clone size is stated in some rows and not others, as once, few, many or a class when expanded.

V,J,size,D,CDR3,DNA
TRBV3-1,TRBJ2-1,few,TRBD2,CASSQGTSGRIDEQFF,TGTGCCAGCAGCCAAGGGACTAGCGGGAGGATAGATGAGCAGTTCTTC
TRBV2,TRBJ2-3,few,.,CASSSPGRTSTDTQYF,TGTGCCAGCAGTTCGCCGGGACGGACAAGCACAGATACGCAGTATTTT
TRBV15,TRBJ2-1,.,.,CATSKGMFYNEQFF,TGTGCCACCAGCAAGGGCATGTTTTACAATGAGCAGTTCTTC
TRBV6-1,TRBJ2-4,few,.,CASSASLQAKNIQYF,TGTGCCAGCAGCGCCTCCTTGCAAGCCAAAAACATTCAGTACTTC
TRBV5-1,TRBJ2-1,.,TRBD2,CASSLGGGRAVVEQFF,TGCGCCAGCAGCTTGGGAGGCGGGAGGGCCGTTGTTGAGCAGTTCTTC
TRBV12-3/TRBV12-4,TRBJ2-7,many,TRBD1,CASTRDRVEQYF,TGTGCCAGCACCCGGGACAGGGTTGAACAGTACTTC
TRBV7-2,TRBJ1-1,.,.,CASSPNRATEAFF,TGTGCCAGCAGCCCCAACAGGGCGACTGAAGCTTTCTTT
TRBV29-1,TRBJ1-2,few,.,CSVWGSGGYTF,TGCAGCGTCTGGGGGAGCGGTGGCTACACCTTC
TRBV29-1,TRBJ1-4,.,.,CSVARGPGIGEKLFF,TGCAGCGTTGCGCGGGGACCAGGGATTGGTGAAAAACTGTTTTTT
TRBV16,TRBJ2-1,many,TRBD2,CASSQFGTSGRARFIEQFF,TGTGCCAGCAGCCAATTTGGGACTAGCGGGAGGGCCCGGTTTATCGAGCAGTTCTTC
TRBV6-1,TRBJ1-5,.,.,CASSEKGNQPQHF,TGTGCCAGCAGTGAAAAGGGGAATCAGCCCCAGCATTTT
TRBV20-1,TRBJ2-3,.,TRBD2,CSARLAGDVDTQYF,TGCAGTGCTAGACTAGCGGGAGATGTAGATACGCAGTATTTT
TRBV27,TRBJ2-7,few,.,CASSLRPYYEQYF,TGTGCCAGCAGTCTACGCCCATACTACGAGCAGTACTTC
TRBV20-1,TRBJ1-3,many,.,CSARVPGLRSGNTIYF,TGCAGTGCTAGAGTTCCGGGACTGCGCTCTGGAAACACCATATATTTT
TRBV12-3/TRBV12-4,TRBJ2-1,.,.,CASKPRSGSGNEQFF,TGTGCCAGCAAGCCTCGGAGCGGGTCTGGGAATGAGCAGTTCTTC
TRBV7-6,TRBJ2-5,few,TRBD2,CASSPHGLAGQETQYF,TGTGCCAGCAGCCCTCACGGACTAGCGGGGCAAGAGACCCAGTACTTC
TRBV28,TRBJ1-1,many,TRBD1,CASSTFGQVGEAFF,TGTGCCAGCAGCACATTCGGACAGGTTGGTGAAGCTTTCTTT
TRBV7-7,TRBJ2-1,many,.,CASSSRSGEQFF,TGTGCCAGCAGCTCCCGTTCCGGTGAGCAGTTCTTC
TRBV12-3/TRBV12-4,TRBJ2-7,.,.,CASSSPGSYEQYF,TGTGCCAGCAGTTCCCCAGGGTCCTACGAGCAGTACTTC
TRBV29-1,TRBJ2-5,many,TRBD1,CSVRGQTEETQYF,TGCAGCGTAAGGGGACAGACCGAAGAGACCCAGTACTTC
TRBV5-1,TRBJ2-7,few,TRBD1,CASSWEFPGQGGGEQYF,TGCGCCAGCAGCTGGGAATTCCCGGGACAAGGGGGCGGCGAGCAGTACTTC
TRBV12-3/TRBV12-4,TRBJ2-7,few,.,CASSPRGVHYEQYF,TGTGCCAGCAGTCCAAGGGGAGTCCACTACGAGCAGTACTTC
TRBV29-1,TRBJ2-7,many,TRBD1,CSVDGQGYEQYF,TGCAGCGTCGACGGACAGGGCTACGAGCAGTACTTC
TRBV27,TRBJ2-7,many,.,CASSRLPLAAPPYEQYF,TGTGCCAGCAGTCGCCTGCCTTTAGCGGCCCCTCCCTACGAGCAGTACTTC
TRBV2,TRBJ1-5,once,.,CASSEALGGSGNQLQHF,TGTGCCAGCAGTGAAGCGCTTGGAGGGAGCGGCAATCAGCTCCAGCATTTT
TRBV18,TRBJ2-7,few,.,CASSPLAEKSYEQYF,TGTGCCAGCTCACCACTAGCGGAGAAATCCTACGAGCAGTACTTC
TRBV19,TRBJ2-1,many,.,CASSITAKGAYNEQFF,TGTGCCAGTAGTATCACGGCGAAGGGCGCCTACAATGAGCAGTTCTTC
TRBV7-2,TRBJ2-3,many,.,CASSVVPITDTQYF,TGTGCCAGCAGCGTAGTCCCCATCACAGATACGCAGTATTTT
TRBV6-1,TRBJ2-7,few,.,CASRDGDRTSYEQYF,TGTGCCAGCAGGGATGGTGACAGGACCTCCTACGAGCAGTACTTC
TRBV3-1,TRBJ2-1,many,.,CASSQTPFHNEQFF,TGTGCCAGCAGCCAAACACCCTTCCATAATGAGCAGTTCTTC
TRBV5-1,TRBJ2-1,many,.,CASSPGDTLSYNEQFF,TGCGCCAGCAGCCCTGGGGACACCCTCTCCTACAATGAGCAGTTCTTC
TRBV20-1,TRBJ2-2,.,.,CSASSGAVTGELFF,TGCAGTGCTAGTTCAGGGGCGGTCACCGGGGAGCTGTTTTTT
TRBV10-3,TRBJ2-7,.,TRBD1,CAISGTGTGGAGEQYF,TGTGCCATCAGTGGAACCGGGACAGGGGGCGCGGGCGAGCAGTACTTC
TRBV5-1,TRBJ2-7,.,.,CASSLSQGEQYF,TGCGCCAGCAGCTTGTCGCAGGGCGAGCAGTACTTC
TRBV5-5,TRBJ2-2,many,.,CASSPRATNTGELFF,TGTGCCAGCAGCCCCCGGGCTACCAACACCGGGGAGCTGTTTTTT
TRBV20-1,TRBJ2-1,.,.,CSASHGTAYNEQFF,TGCAGTGCTAGTCATGGGACGGCCTACAATGAGCAGTTCTTC
TRBV7-2,TRBJ2-7,few,.,CASSASGGAYEQYF,TGTGCCAGCAGCGCAAGTGGGGGAGCCTACGAGCAGTACTTC
TRBV29-1,TRBJ2-7,many,.,CSVVAGSLYEQYF,TGCAGCGTTGTGGCAGGGTCCCTCTACGAGCAGTACTTC
TRBV20-1,TRBJ2-1,many,.,CSARDPRLASGNEQFF,TGCAGTGCTAGAGACCCCCGGCTAGCATCTGGGAATGAGCAGTTCTTC
TRBV4-3,TRBJ2-7,.,TRBD1,CASSQDPGQGVQQYF,TGCGCCAGCAGCCAAGACCCGGGACAGGGGGTTCAGCAGTACTTC
TRBV18,TRBJ2-3,.,.,CASSPGGERAQYF,TGTGCCAGCTCACCAGGAGGGGAGAGGGCGCAGTATTTT
TRBV9,TRBJ2-1,few,TRBD2,CASSSGGSINEQFF,TGTGCCAGCAGCTCGGGGGGTAGTATAAATGAGCAGTTCTTC
TRBV3-1,TRBJ1-2,.,TRBD1,CASSQERTGRPRYTF,TGTGCCAGCAGCCAAGAGCGGACAGGGCGTCCGCGCTACACCTTC
TRBV19,TRBJ2-2,few,.,CASSMGLNTGELFF,TGTGCCAGTAGTATGGGACTCAACACCGGGGAGCTGTTTTTT
TRBV12-3/TRBV12-4,TRBJ1-6,.,.,CASSLGAENSPLHF,TGTGCCAGCAGTTTAGGGGCAGAGAATTCACCCCTCCACTTT
TRBV4-2,TRBJ1-2,few,.,CASSQEGVSVYGYTF,TGTGCCAGCAGCCAAGAGGGGGTGAGCGTCTATGGCTACACCTTC
TRBV12-3/TRBV12-4,TRBJ1-1,few,.,CASRDTVNTEAFF,TGTGCCAGCCGGGACACCGTGAACACTGAAGCTTTCTTT
TRBV12-3/TRBV12-4,TRBJ2-5,few,.,CASSSSGPIKETQYF,TGTGCCAGCAGTTCGTCGGGGCCGATAAAAGAGACCCAGTACTTC
TRBV29-1,TRBJ2-1,many,TRBD2,CSVNSGRDWNEQFF,TGCAGCGTCAACAGCGGGAGGGATTGGAATGAGCAGTTCTTC
TRBV29-1,TRBJ2-7,.,.,CSVGFQARVVYEQYF,TGCAGCGTTGGCTTCCAGGCCCGGGTTGTTTACGAGCAGTACTTC
TRBV3-1,TRBJ2-1,.,TRBD2,CASSRGTSGSFTYNEQFF,TGTGCCAGCAGCCGAGGGACTAGCGGGAGTTTCACCTACAATGAGCAGTTCTTC
TRBV12-3/TRBV12-4,TRBJ2-1,.,.,CASSFIHRDEQFF,TGTGCCAGCAGTTTTATCCATCGTGATGAGCAGTTCTTC